One and the same sample provided the 31 T cell receptor beta chains below, sequenced in a study of T-cell reconstitution after alpha-beta-depleted transplantation in children. Unique molecular identifiers were used in preparing the TCRbeta library. TCRdb re-called the PCR reads with MiXCR, one entry per CDR3 protein. The sample includes fewer than 750,000 distinct CDR3 sequences, roughly 30% of them seen just once. This specimen consisted of PBMCs, obtained before TCRalphabeta/CD19-depleted stem cell transplant. These receptors were obtained from a boy younger than two with Wiskott-Aldrich syndrome, due to receive a stem cell transplant.

The V gene is TRBV2, the J gene TRBJ2-1; 9 nucleotides align to TRBD2. Germline CDR1 is SNHLY and CDR2 is FYNNEI. This CDR3 is 15 amino acids long. Trimming at V came to 3 bases and at J to 4 bases, leaving 4 bases not matched to a gene. The CDR3 DNA reads as TGTGCCAGCAGTGAGGAGACTAGCGGTTACAATGAGCAGTTCTTC. Translation: CASSEETSGYNEQFF.

V and J are TRBV12-3 or TRBV12-4 and TRBJ2-3, with no clear D. The end of the DNA fits TRBJ1-5 better, so the J call may be wrong. The CDR3 consists of 15 residues. CDR3 sequence (DNA): TGTGCCAGCAGTCAGCTTAGCGGGATGTCTAATACGCAGCATTTT. Translating gives CASSQLSGMSNTQHF.

This clonotype has more than one count but fewer than ten. This sequence joins TRBV11-2 and TRBJ2-7; 9 positions agree with TRBD1. CDR1 and CDR2 (germline): SGHAT, FQNNGV. V was pared by 6 bases and J by 2 bases, with 17 bases of the junction left unmatched. CDR3 length equals 18 residues. The CDR3 DNA reads TGTGCCAGCAGGGACCTACAGATCCGCCGGGACAGGGCCTACGAGCAGTACTTC. Its protein product is CASRDLQIRRDRAYEQYF.

This clonotype was detected once. The V gene is TRBV9, the J gene TRBJ2-1; TRBD2 aligns across 16 bases. Germline-derived CDR1 and CDR2 are SGDLS and YYNGEE. This CDR3 spans 18 amino acids. V was clipped by 4 bases and J by 4 bases; unmatched bases: 8. The CDR3 loop reads CASSFGTSGRGGYNEQFF. Here the CDR3 DNA reads TGTGCCAGCAGCTTCGGGACTAGCGGGAGGGGAGGTTACAATGAGCAGTTCTTC. The whole variable domain, filled in from reference TRBV9 and TRBJ2-1, reads DSGVTQTPKHLITATGQRVTLRCSPRSGDLSVYWYQQSLDQGLQFLIQYYNGEERAKGNILERFSAQQFPDLHSELNLSSLELGDSALYFCASSFGTSGRGGYNEQFFGPGTRLTVL.

V gene TRBV12-3 or TRBV12-4 combines with J gene TRBJ2-5; 7 nucleotides align to TRBD2. V dropped 8 bases and J dropped 9; count of bases not matched to a gene: 15. This CDR3 is built from 14 residues. CDR3 protein: CASVPGLPTSAQYF. The CDR3 nucleotides read TGTGCCAGCGTACCGGGACTACCGACCTCGGCCCAGTACTTC.

The chain has TRBV7-2 and TRBJ1-3; D call uncertain. Trimming cost V 1 base and J 0 bases, with 7 bases left between them. The CDR3 contains 15 residues. CDR1 and CDR2 from the germline V gene are SGHTA and FQGNSA. CDR3 loop: CASSLVGFSGNTIYF. The CDR3 DNA reads as TGTGCCAGCAGCTTAGTGGGATTCTCTGGAAACACCATATATTTT.

The genes are TRBV5-5 and TRBJ2-1, with TRBD2 identical over 15 bases. Trimming at V came to 2 bases and at J to 9 bases, leaving 9 bases not matched to a gene. CDR3 length equals 17 residues. Germline V gives CDR1 SGHKS, CDR2 YYEKEE (reference sequence). CDR3 coding DNA: TGTGCCAGCAGCTTTTCACGGACTAGCGGGAGGGCGGGTGAGCAGTTCTTC. Amino acid sequence: CASSFSRTSGRAGEQFF.

The chain links TRBV12-3 or TRBV12-4 to TRBJ1-2; TRBD1 agrees at 7 bases. V shed 5 bases, J shed 5 bases, and the junction held 5 bases outside the gene matches. The CDR3 runs to 13 residues. This CDR3 reads CASSTQGQYGYTF. Written as DNA, the CDR3 is TGTGCCAGCAGTACACAGGGGCAGTATGGCTACACCTTC.

The rearrangement uses TRBV14 and TRBJ1-1; 11 nucleotides align to TRBD1. The CDR3 runs to 13 residues. J lost 11 bases, V lost 4 bases, and 6 bases had no gene match. Germline CDR1 is SGHDN and CDR2 is FVKESK. The CDR3 DNA is TGTGCCAGCAGCCGGGGGACAGGGGGACGGGCTTTCTTT. This gives the protein CASSRGTGGRAFF.

The chain couples TRBV7-8 to TRBJ1-4; 9 bases line up with TRBD1. The CDR3 consists of 15 residues. Germline V gene sequence: CDR1 SGHVS, CDR2 FQNEAQ. J was trimmed by 8 bases and V by 4 bases; bases with no gene match: 8. CDR3 nucleotide sequence: TGTGCCAGCAGCTCTGGACAGGGGAAGGGGGAAAAACTGTTTTTT. It encodes CASSSGQGKGEKLFF.

The V call is TRBV20-1, the J call TRBJ2-7, with D possibly TRBD1 on 5 matching bases. V lost 3 bases and J lost 0, with 9 bases in between. The germline gives CDR1 DFQATT, CDR2 SNEGSKA (reference sequence). The CDR3 totals 13 residues. Here the CDR3 reads CSASKTVSYEQYF. CDR3 bases: TGCAGTGCTAGTAAGACAGTCTCCTACGAGCAGTACTTC.

In its sample, this clonotype was seen a few times. The chain uses TRBV7-8 and TRBJ1-5, with D possibly TRBD1 on 6 matching bases. Between the trimmed V and J ends, which lost 5 bases and 4 bases, there was a span of 15 bases. In germline, CDR1 is SGHVS, CDR2 FQNEAQ. This CDR3 comprises 15 residues. The CDR3 sequence is CASSPNRVLNQPQHF. The DNA of the CDR3 is TGTGCCAGCAGCCCGAACAGGGTACTAAATCAGCCCCAGCATTTT. The full variable domain, with the rest looked up from reference TRBV7-8 and TRBJ1-5, is GAGVSQSPRYKVAKRGQDVALRCDPISGHVSLFWYQQALGQGPEFLTYFQNEAQLDKSGLPSDRFFAERPEGSVSTLKIQRTQQEDSAVYLCASSPNRVLNQPQHFGDGTRLSIL.

This chain connects TRBV5-1 to TRBJ2-1; 10 bases map to TRBD2. Germline-derived CDR1 and CDR2 are SGHRS and YFSETQ. Losses at the gene ends were 7 bases for V and 6 bases for J; bases not matched to a gene: 7. The CDR3 sequence is 14 residues long. The CDR3 DNA is TGCGCCAGCGGACCCTTAGCGGGAGGCAATGAGCAGTTCTTC. It encodes CASGPLAGGNEQFF.

The chain couples TRBV5-1 to TRBJ2-1; a possible D gene is TRBD2 (7 bases). The V and J ends lost 3 bases and 9 bases respectively, with 13 bases between them. There are 13 residues in the CDR3. CDR1 and CDR2 (germline): SGHRS, YFSETQ. DNA of the CDR3: TGCGCCAGCAGCTCCGGGGGGCGGACTGAGCAGTTCTTC. Amino acids: CASSSGGRTEQFF.

In this sample, this clonotype turned up a few times. The V and J genes are TRBV20-1 and TRBJ2-7; the D is unclear. Germline CDR1 is DFQATT and CDR2 is SNEGSKA (reference sequence). V shed 0 bases and J shed 1 base, with 7 bases lying between them. The CDR3 runs to 13 residues. CDR3 DNA: TGCAGTGCTAGAGACAGACGTTCCTACGAGCAGTACTTC. Amino acids: CSARDRRSYEQYF.

This clonotype has only a few counts. This chain joins TRBV5-1 and TRBJ1-4; D unresolved. CDR1 is SGHRS and CDR2 is YFSETQ in the germline V gene. Trimming stripped 0 bases from V and 13 bases from J, with 10 bases between. CDR3 length: 12 amino acids. For the CDR3, the DNA is TGCGCCAGCAGCTTGGCCGGGTCGGGACTGTTTTTT. It yields the protein CASSLAGSGLFF.

This clonotype appeared a few times. V and J are TRBV27 and TRBJ1-2; possible D gene TRBD1, 6 bases. Per the germline V gene, CDR1 is MNHEY and CDR2 is SMNVEV (reference sequence). The CDR3 runs 15 residues. V was clipped by 2 bases and J by 4 bases, with 14 bases between them. The CDR3 loop is CASSLTGSSVYGYTF. The DNA of the CDR3 is TGTGCCAGCAGTTTAACAGGGAGTAGCGTCTATGGCTACACCTTC.

The rearrangement uses TRBV14 and TRBJ1-6, with 7 bases fitting TRBD1. From germline, CDR1 is SGHDN and CDR2 FVKESK. V was clipped by 3 bases and J by 0 bases; unmatched bases: 8. The CDR3 consists of 18 residues. Written as DNA, the CDR3 is TGTGCCAGCAGCCAGCGGACAGGTCTAAGCTCCTATAATTCACCCCTCCACTTT. As protein: CASSQRTGLSSYNSPLHF.

This clonotype was seen a few times. The chain employs TRBV3-1 and TRBJ2-3, with 8 positions matching TRBD2. V trimming: 5 bases; J trimming: 3 bases; junction bases outside the gene matches: 7. CDR3 length equals 15 residues. Germline V gene data show CDR1 as LGHDT and CDR2 as YNNKEL (reference sequence). The CDR3 loop is CASSGGSSGTDTQYF. Here the CDR3 DNA reads TGTGCCAGCAGCGGCGGGTCTAGCGGGACAGATACGCAGTATTTT.

This clonotype was recorded a few times. The V gene is TRBV20-1, the J gene TRBJ1-6; no clear D gene. Per the germline V gene, CDR1 is DFQATT and CDR2 is SNEGSKA (reference sequence). Deletions cut 6 bases from V and 3 bases from J, with 18 bases between. This CDR3 spans 16 amino acids. CDR3 loop: CSADEPKGRYNSPLHF. CDR3 bases: TGCAGTGCGGACGAACCAAAGGGCCGCTATAATTCACCCCTCCACTTT.

This clonotype was detected only a few times. V gene TRBV20-1 combines with J gene TRBJ2-1; 8 nucleotides agree with TRBD2. The J segment lost 1 base and the V segment lost 4 bases, leaving 6 bases of the junction unmatched. The CDR3 extends over 15 amino acids. CDR1 and CDR2 (germline): DFQATT, SNEGSKA (reference sequence). The CDR3 here is CSAKPLAESYNEQFF. CDR3 bases: TGCAGTGCTAAACCACTAGCGGAATCCTACAATGAGCAGTTCTTC.

V and J are TRBV2 and TRBJ2-6; D uncertain. The CDR3 totals 17 residues. CDR1 SNHLY and CDR2 FYNNEI come from the germline V gene. Trimming shortened V by 3 bases and J by 2 bases, and 14 bases separated the two germline ends. The CDR3 nucleotides are TGTGCCAGCAGTGATTGGAGTAGTCTTGCTGGGGCCAACGTCCTGACTTTC. It encodes CASSDWSSLAGANVLTF.

The chain employs TRBV6-2 or TRBV6-3 and TRBJ2-7, with D perhaps TRBD2 (6 bases). Germline-derived CDR1 and CDR2 are MNHEY and SVGEGT. The CDR3 length is 15 residues. The V end lost 0 bases, the J end lost 6 bases, and 15 bases lay between the germline ends. In DNA form, the CDR3 reads TGTGCCAGCAGTTACTCGGGTCCAGGGACTGGCGAGCAGTACTTC. Translation gives CASSYSGPGTGEQYF.

This clonotype turned up a few times. V is TRBV7-8 and J is TRBJ2-1; 11 nucleotides agree with TRBD2. Looked up from germline, CDR1 is SGHVS and CDR2 is FQNEAQ. V lost 5 bases and J lost 4; bases outside the gene matches: 4. This CDR3 has 15 amino acids. The CDR3 here is CASSGGLADYNEQFF. The CDR3, as DNA: TGTGCCAGCAGCGGGGGACTAGCGGATTACAATGAGCAGTTCTTC. The full variable domain, rest sourced from reference TRBV7-8 and TRBJ2-1, is GAGVSQSPRYKVAKRGQDVALRCDPISGHVSLFWYQQALGQGPEFLTYFQNEAQLDKSGLPSDRFFAERPEGSVSTLKIQRTQQEDSAVYLCASSGGLADYNEQFFGPGTRLTVL.

The CDR3 nucleotides are TGTGCCAGCAGCTTAATCAACACCATATATTTT. Protein sequence: CASSLINTIYF. This chain connects TRBV11-2 to TRBJ1-3; D unresolved. V was clipped by 2 bases and J by 7 bases, with 3 bases between them. Per germline, CDR1 SGHAT and CDR2 FQNNGV. The CDR3 runs 11 residues.

This chain connects TRBV5-1 to TRBJ2-1; D possibly corresponds to TRBD2 (6 bases). With 7 bases removed from V and 5 bases from J, the gap between germline ends came to 13 bases. The germline CDR1 and CDR2 sequences are SGHRS and YFSETQ. The CDR3 contains 13 residues. The CDR3 coding sequence is TGCGCCAGCCGAAGAGGCGGGGACAATGAGCAGTTCTTC. This sequence encodes CASRRGGDNEQFF.

The chain uses TRBV5-1 and TRBJ2-7, with D uncertain. From germline, CDR1 is SGHRS and CDR2 YFSETQ. The CDR3 spans 15 residues. Trimming cost V 0 bases and J 3 bases, with 13 bases left between them. The CDR3 here is CASSLAVGGYYEQYF. In DNA, the CDR3 is TGCGCCAGCAGCTTGGCTGTCGGCGGATACTACGAGCAGTACTTC.

V is TRBV5-1 and J is TRBJ2-2, with TRBD2 as a possible D gene (6 bases). V was clipped by 2 bases and J by 0 bases, with 8 bases between them. CDR3 size: 15 residues. Germline CDR1 SGHRS, CDR2 YFSETQ. CDR3 region: CASSFLASNTGELFF. CDR3 nucleotide sequence: TGCGCCAGCAGCTTCCTAGCGTCGAACACCGGGGAGCTGTTTTTT. The full variable domain, rest sourced from reference TRBV5-1 and TRBJ2-2, is KAGVTQTPRYLIKTRGQQVTLSCSPISGHRSVSWYQQTPGQGLQFLFEYFSETQRNKGNFPGRFSGRQFSNSRSEMNVSTLELGDSALYLCASSFLASNTGELFFGEGSRLTVL.

This rearrangement joins TRBV27 to TRBJ2-2; tentative D call: TRBD1 (6 bases). The CDR3 spans 15 residues. Germline V gives CDR1 MNHEY, CDR2 SMNVEV (reference sequence). V was shortened by 2 bases and J by 8 bases, with 15 bases between the two germline ends. CDR3 loop: CASSLGGQMWGELFF. Here the CDR3 DNA reads TGTGCCAGCAGTTTAGGAGGACAGATGTGGGGGGAGCTGTTTTTT.

This clonotype has a single count. The chain employs TRBV11-2 and TRBJ1-6; a possible D gene is TRBD1 (6 bases). CDR1 and CDR2 from the germline V gene are SGHAT and FQNNGV. CDR3 size: 16 residues. V was pared by 3 bases and J by 10 bases, with 19 bases between. The CDR3 loop is CASSLFPQGVGSPLHF. DNA of the CDR3: TGTGCCAGCAGCTTGTTCCCACAGGGTGTCGGGTCACCCCTCCACTTT.

This clonotype showed up just a few times. The chain joins TRBV7-3 to TRBJ2-2; TRBD2 aligns across 10 bases. J gave up 5 bases and V 3 bases, and 9 bases lay outside the gene matches. Per the germline V gene, CDR1 is SGHTA and CDR2 is FQGTGA. The CDR3 contains 17 residues. The CDR3 DNA reads as TGTGCCAGCAGCTTCCGACCGGGACTAGCGCTAACCGGGGAGCTGTTTTTT. It translates to CASSFRPGLALTGELFF.